This T cell receptor beta chain derives from a study of cytomegalovirus exposure and HLA in healthy donors. Study in general: HLA-typed donors were the source of approximately 85 million unique TCRs held in an early data release.

In regard to this clone: Antigen unknown.

Per germline, CDR1 SGHTS and CDR2 YDEGEE. Germline trimming cut 3 bases from V and 5 bases from J; bases unmatched to any gene: 5. The CDR3 extends over 15 amino acids. General study points: Of the V segments, some could not be distinguished, including TRBV6-2 and TRBV6-3, and were excluded.

Amplification used 60 Vbeta primers and 13 Jbeta primers. TCRdb's copy holds only in-frame clones and misses some; the assay was immunoSEQ multiplex PCR. The record lists 100,000 to 150,000 clones, of which the ten most abundant hold under 2%. The chain links TRBV5-8 to TRBJ1-4, with 9 bases aligning to TRBD1. Material for sequencing was PBMCs. The TCR originated in a man between 18 and 29 years old in good health and CMV-seronegative. CDR3 coding DNA: TGTGCCAGCAGCTGGGGACAGGGAGGGAATGAAAAACTGTTTTTT. Encoded protein: CASSWGQGGNEKLFF.